The 11 T cell receptor beta chains listed next were all sequenced from one sample in a study of PD-1 blockade in classical Hodgkin lymphoma. TCRdb's copy holds only in-frame clones and misses some; the assay was immunoSEQ multiplex PCR. The data hold more than 90,000 clones, with roughly 76% observed a single time. Brentuximab vedotin exposure varied, and every patient relapsed after autologous stem cell transplantation. The source material was peripheral blood mononuclear cells (PBMCs), sampled before the second cycle of nivolumab. These receptors were obtained from a human donor with classical Hodgkin lymphoma.

This chain uses TRBV6-4 with TRBJ1-1; unclear D gene. This CDR3 contains 13 residues. Germline lookup yields CDR1 MRHNA and CDR2 SNTAGT. Trimming stripped 6 bases from V and 2 bases from J, with 10 bases between. This chain's CDR3 is CASSVDINTEAFF. In nucleotides, the CDR3 is TGTGCCAGCAGCGTCGACATAAACACTGAAGCTTTCTTT.

The CDR3 nucleotides read TGTGCCATCAGAGGGACTTCCACGGTGGGAGATACGCAGTATTTT. Protein sequence: CAIRGTSTVGDTQYF. V is TRBV10-3 and J is TRBJ2-3; a possible D gene is TRBD2 (6 bases). Looked up from germline, CDR1 is ENHRY and CDR2 is SYGVKD. The V and J ends lost 6 bases and 5 bases respectively, with 18 bases between them. The length of the CDR3 is 15 residues.

The chain joins TRBV10-2 to TRBJ2-5; D is perhaps TRBD1 (6 bases). Germline values: CDR1 WSHSY, CDR2 SAAADI. The CDR3 has 14 amino acids. With 4 bases removed from V and 4 bases from J, the gap between germline ends came to 13 bases. CDR3 nucleotide sequence: TGCGCCAGCAGTGTGGGTGGGGGCGGAGAGACCCAGTACTTC. Translated: CASSVGGGGETQYF.

This clone has just one count. The CDR3 DNA reads TGTGCCAGCAGCCTCACTCTCGGGGGAACTAGCGATGAGCAGTTCTTC. Its translation is CASSLTLGGTSDEQFF. This chain links TRBV5-6 with TRBJ2-1; 7 bases map to TRBD2. J lost 8 bases, V lost 4 bases, and 15 bases had no gene match. Germline V lookup: CDR1 SGHDT, CDR2 YYEEEE. The CDR3 covers 16 residues.

This clone came up once. V and J are TRBV5-1 and TRBJ2-4; TRBD1 agrees at 7 bases. J lost 7 bases, V lost 4 bases, and 8 bases had no gene match. The CDR3 loop spans 14 amino acids. From germline, CDR1 is SGHRS and CDR2 YFSETQ. The CDR3 region has the DNA TGCGCCAGCAGCCTGACCGGGACAGATAACATTCAGTACTTC. Its protein product is CASSLTGTDNIQYF.

The CDR3 bases are TGTGCCAGCAGTTTCTGGGGGACTAGCGACTACTACGAGCAGTACTTC. Its protein is CASSFWGTSDYYEQYF. This chain joins TRBV28 and TRBJ2-7; 10 bases are a match to TRBD2. Germline V gene data show CDR1 as MDHEN and CDR2 as SYDVKM. The CDR3 has 16 amino acids. Trimming cost V 3 bases and J 3 bases; bases outside gene matches: 8.

The CDR3, as DNA: TGTGCCATCAGTGAGTCGGGCGGGGACACCGGGGAGCTGTTTTTT. It encodes CAISESGGDTGELFF. The rearrangement uses TRBV10-3 and TRBJ2-2; TRBD2 is a possible D gene (6 bases). Germline V gives CDR1 ENHRY, CDR2 SYGVKD. The CDR3 loop spans 15 amino acids. The V end was cut by 0 bases, the J end by 3 bases, with 8 bases between.

The CDR3 is CASSLRLAALRNEQFF. CDR3 nucleotide sequence: TGTGCCAGCAGTTTGCGGCTAGCCGCTCTTCGGAATGAGCAGTTCTTC. The genes are TRBV28 and TRBJ2-1, with a tentative D call TRBD2 (5 bases). The V end was cut by 3 bases, the J end by 7 bases, with 19 bases between. The germline gives CDR1 MDHEN, CDR2 SYDVKM. The CDR3 runs 16 residues.

This chain connects TRBV7-6 to TRBJ2-1; D possibly corresponds to TRBD2 (5 bases). CDR3 size: 13 residues. Germline CDR1 is SGHVS and CDR2 is FNYEAQ. V lost 5 bases, J lost 7 bases, and 12 bases lay in between. CDR3 region: CASSGRTRNEQFF. CDR3 nucleotide sequence: TGTGCCAGCAGCGGACGGACTCGAAATGAGCAGTTCTTC.

The gene calls are TRBV5-4 and TRBJ1-2; 8 bases fit TRBD1. Trimming at V came to 0 bases and at J to 7 bases, leaving 5 bases not matched to a gene. The CDR3 extends over 14 amino acids. Germline assignment: CDR1 SGHNT and CDR2 YYREEE (reference sequence). The chain's CDR3 is CASSLDQGARGYTF. The CDR3 DNA follows: TGTGCCAGCAGCTTGGATCAGGGGGCGCGTGGCTACACCTTC.

This clone was counted between two and nine times. The chain couples TRBV19 to TRBJ2-7; the match to TRBD1 covers 8 bases. V dropped 3 bases and J dropped 6; count of bases not matched to a gene: 7. From germline, CDR1 is LNHDA and CDR2 SQIVND (reference sequence). This CDR3 contains 14 residues. CDR3 bases: TGTGCCAGTAGTATTGTGGCCAGGGGGCTCGAGCAGTACTTC. Translation gives CASSIVARGLEQYF.